This TCR beta chain is drawn from a study of T cell repertoires in cytomegalovirus infection. Study overall: It can be stated that public TCR beta signatures indicated CMV infection as well as a matching HLA type. Study outcomes and limitations: Within the response measured ex vivo, HLA-C-restricted CMV-specific TCR beta clonotypes were dominant. Summed frequency of public TCR beta families distinguished CMV carriers with the relevant HLA.

TCRdb recomputed calls from the reads with MiXCR, one row per CDR3 protein. The data show 630,000 or so distinct CDR3 sequences, with roughly 24% seen just once and under 8.5% held by the top ten. As for this clonotype: Its antigen remains unknown.

CDR1 and CDR2 (germline): SGHRS, YFSETQ. This CDR3 region has 17 residues. V was cut by 0 bases and J by 0 bases, with 13 bases left in between. The V gene is TRBV5-1, the J gene TRBJ2-1; D gene ambiguous. The sample consisted of CD8+ T cells from PBMCs. The source of this sequence is a human donor in good health (CMV status not recorded). Some clones in this sample may be carry-over from other donors' samples. The CDR3 region is CASSLGGFQYSYNEQFF. The DNA of the CDR3 is TGCGCCAGCAGCTTGGGTGGCTTTCAGTACTCCTACAATGAGCAGTTCTTC.